This TCR beta chain was captured in a study of T cells after posttransplantation cyclophosphamide. General observations from the study: TRB clonality was highly associated with recipient CMV seropositivity and reactivation. Later post-transplant blood repertoires were often dominated by donor CD8+ memory clones.

This related bone marrow graft donor gave peripheral blood on the day of marrow donation. This CDR3 has 14 residues. The ends were cut back, 0 bases at V and 5 bases at J, with 11 bases in the middle. Germline lookup yields CDR1 SGHRS and CDR2 YFSETQ. This clone has at least ten counts. Its specificity is not known. TCRdb's table, derived via immunoSEQ multiplex PCR, lists solely in-frame clones and lacks some. Sampling found about 24,000 clones, none seen once. This TCR was recovered from a woman aged 55-69 years in good health, CMV-negative, and a related stem cell transplant donor. The sample was PBMCs. V is TRBV5-1 and J is TRBJ2-5, with D possibly TRBD2 on 5 matching bases. CDR3 sequence (DNA): TGCGCCAGCAGCTTGGCCCGATCGGGGGAGACCCAGTACTTC. This codes for CASSLARSGETQYF. The full variable domain, with the rest looked up from reference TRBV5-1 and TRBJ2-5, is KAGVTQTPRYLIKTRGQQVTLSCSPISGHRSVSWYQQTPGQGLQFLFEYFSETQRNKGNFPGRFSGRQFSNSRSEMNVSTLELGDSALYLCASSLARSGETQYFGPGTRLLVL.